Following are 13 T cell receptor beta chains from one sample sequenced in a study of cytomegalovirus exposure and HLA in healthy donors. The PCR made use of 60 Vbeta and 13 Jbeta primers. Libraries were prepared by immunoSEQ multiplex PCR; TCRdb keeps only in-frame clonotypes and omits some of them. The sample shows approximately 190,000 clones, roughly 80% of them seen only once. The sequencing sample was made of PBMCs. The source of these receptors is a woman aged 18-29 years in good health and CMV-seronegative.

Only a few counts were recorded for this clone. The rearrangement joins TRBV27 to TRBJ1-2; a weak D match, TRBD1 (6 bases). Germline CDR1 and CDR2: MNHEY and SMNVEV (reference sequence). Trimming stripped 5 bases from V and 8 bases from J, with 15 bases between. This CDR3 spans 13 amino acids. For the CDR3, the DNA is TGTGCCAGCAGTCCCACGGAAGGGGGAGGCTACACCTTC. Residues: CASSPTEGGGYTF.

The count of this clone is one. The chain combines TRBV7-6 with TRBJ1-1; 7 bases are shared with TRBD1. From germline, CDR1 is SGHVS and CDR2 FNYEAQ. The trim removed 4 bases at V and 5 bases at J, leaving 7 bases unmatched. CDR3 length: 14 residues. The CDR3 sequence is CASSWGTEWTEAFF. The CDR3 DNA is TGTGCCAGCAGCTGGGGGACAGAATGGACTGAAGCTTTCTTT.

This clone has a handful of counts. J is TRBJ1-1 and V is TRBV2, with a weak D call TRBD1 (5 bases). With 2 bases removed from V and 7 bases from J, the gap between germline ends came to 8 bases. Germline V lookup: CDR1 SNHLY, CDR2 FYNNEI. The CDR3 spans 12 residues. The CDR3 loop reads CASSESGREAFF. The DNA of the CDR3 is TGTGCCAGCAGTGAATCAGGGCGTGAAGCTTTCTTT.

This clone occurred once. The genes are TRBV7-8 and TRBJ1-4, with a possible D match to TRBD1 (6 bases). This CDR3 has 14 amino acids. In germline, CDR1 is SGHVS, CDR2 FQNEAQ. V shed 5 bases and J shed 4 bases, with 11 bases lying between them. The CDR3 sequence is CASSRGDNNEKLFF. CDR3 DNA: TGTGCCAGCAGCCGGGGGGACAATAATGAAAAACTGTTTTTT.

This chain joins TRBV27 and TRBJ2-7; tentatively, D is TRBD2 (7 bases). In germline, CDR1 is MNHEY, CDR2 SMNVEV (reference sequence). V lost 4 bases and J 5 bases, leaving 15 bases between the germline ends. This CDR3 is built from 14 residues. The CDR3 DNA reads TGTGCCAGCAGTTCGGTGATAGGGGGGGACGAGCAGTACTTC. It encodes CASSSVIGGDEQYF.

This clone is a singleton in its sample. The chain is built from TRBV19 and TRBJ2-2; 7 nucleotides agree with TRBD1. CDR1 and CDR2 from the germline V gene are LNHDA and SQIVND (reference sequence). J was trimmed by 9 bases and V by 5 bases; bases with no gene match: 12. The CDR3 length is 15 residues. CDR3 residues: CASSLIPTGSRELFF. The DNA for the CDR3 is TGTGCCAGTAGTCTTATTCCGACAGGGTCCCGGGAGCTGTTTTTT.

The chain recombines TRBV30 with TRBJ2-5; 8 nucleotides agree with TRBD1. CDR1 and CDR2 from the germline V gene are GTSNPN and SVGIG (reference sequence). CDR3 size: 13 residues. J lost 4 bases, V lost 5 bases, and 6 bases had no gene match. In DNA form, the CDR3 reads TGTGCCTGGGGCAGGGGGCTTGGAGAGACCCAGTACTTC. Translated, it gives CAWGRGLGETQYF.

This chain uses TRBV6-5 with TRBJ1-5; 8 bases align to TRBD1. Germline CDR1 is MNHEY and CDR2 is SVGAGI. V gave up 6 bases and J gave up 7 bases; unmatched junction bases: 8. This CDR3 is built from 14 residues. CDR3 region: CASSPGTGKQPQHF. DNA of the CDR3: TGTGCCAGCAGCCCCGGGACAGGAAAACAGCCCCAGCATTTT.

The count of this clone is one. V is TRBV9 and J is TRBJ2-7, with 10 bases aligning to TRBD2. CDR1 is SGDLS, CDR2 YYNGEE, per germline. There are 20 residues in the CDR3. V was pared by 0 bases and J by 1 base, with 16 bases of the junction left unmatched. The CDR3 is CASSVAPGLAGDDPSYEQYF. Here the CDR3 DNA reads TGTGCCAGCAGCGTAGCTCCAGGGCTAGCGGGAGATGATCCATCCTACGAGCAGTACTTC.

This chain joins TRBV5-6 and TRBJ2-7; 11 bases align to TRBD2. The CDR3 is 16 residues long. Germline trimming cut 4 bases from V and 2 bases from J; bases unmatched to any gene: 8. CDR1 is SGHDT and CDR2 is YYEEEE in the germline V gene. CDR3 nucleotides: TGTGCCAGCAGCCTGGGTATAGCGGGGGGGGCCTACGAGCAGTACTTC. It translates to CASSLGIAGGAYEQYF.

This clone was seen once. J is TRBJ1-2 and V is TRBV7-2, with D uncertain. V lost 1 base to trimming and J lost 6 bases, with 6 bases between them. The CDR3 contains 12 residues. The V gene's germline CDR1 is SGHTA and CDR2 FQGNSA. The DNA of the CDR3 is TGTGCCAGCAGCTTAGGCGGCAATGGCTACACCTTC. Its protein is CASSLGGNGYTF.

The V call is TRBV19, the J call TRBJ1-1, with D perhaps TRBD1 (6 bases). From germline, CDR1 is LNHDA and CDR2 SQIVND (reference sequence). The CDR3 has 16 residues. V gave up 5 bases and J gave up 3 bases, with 19 bases separating them. CDR3 sequence reads: CASSRTGLNGDTEAFF. In nucleotides, the CDR3 is TGTGCCAGTAGTCGTACAGGGTTGAACGGGGACACTGAAGCTTTCTTT.

The rearrangement links TRBV28 to TRBJ1-2; the match to TRBD1 covers 8 bases. Germline loops: CDR1 MDHEN, CDR2 SYDVKM. The CDR3 sequence is 15 residues long. Trimming cost V 5 bases and J 8 bases; bases outside gene matches: 13. CDR3 sequence reads: CASSQPLTGESGYTF. CDR3 DNA sequence: TGTGCCAGCAGTCAACCCCTGACAGGGGAGAGCGGCTACACCTTC.